This is a list of T cell receptor beta chains from one sample in a study of blood T cell repertoires in COVID-19. Clones were sequenced by immunoSEQ multiplex PCR, and TCRdb holds only the in-frame ones, with some missing. The sample has 400,000 to 450,000 clones, roughly 90% seen once. Specimen: peripheral blood. These receptors were obtained from a man aged 18 to 29 with COVID-19, enrolled during active disease. CDR3s include the opening cysteine and the closing phenylalanine or tryptophan. D genes are given only for firm matches. Clone size, where shown, is once, few, many, or a class for clones that have expanded.

V gene	clone size	J gene	D gene	CDR3 protein	CDR3 DNA
TRBV9	NA	TRBJ2-3	NA	CASSSRETGQDTQYF	TGTGCCAGCAGCTCAAGGGAGACGGGTCAGGATACGCAGTATTTT
TRBV3-1/TRBV3-2	NA	TRBJ1-6	TRBD1	CASSQVQGTGVLSPSYPLHF	TGTGCCAGCAGCCAAGTACAGGGGACAGGGGTCCTCTCACCATCATATCCCCTCCACTTT
TRBV12-5	NA	TRBJ2-7	NA	CASGLSLDSYEQYF	TGTGCTAGTGGTCTGTCCTTGGACTCCTACGAACAGTACTTC
TRBV4-1	NA	TRBJ2-5	NA	CASSQAGAPQETQYF	TGCGCCAGCAGCCAAGCAGGGGCGCCCCAAGAGACCCAGTACTTC
TRBV6-5	NA	TRBJ2-7	TRBD2	CASSYGTSGGAYEQYF	TGTGCCAGCAGTTACGGGACTAGCGGGGGGGCATACGAGCAGTACTTC
TRBV7-2	NA	TRBJ2-1	TRBD2	CASSPGTTTYNEQFF	TGTGCCAGCAGTCCCGGGACTACGACCTACAATGAGCAGTTCTTC
TRBV4-2	NA	TRBJ2-1	NA	CASSQGGQYNEQFF	TGTGCCAGCAGCCAAGGGGGCCAGTACAATGAGCAGTTCTTC
TRBV3-1/TRBV3-2	NA	TRBJ2-3	NA	CASSQDLASRSTDTQYF	TGTGCCAGCAGCCAAGACTTGGCTAGCCGGAGCACAGATACGCAGTATTTT
TRBV7-2	NA	TRBJ2-3	TRBD1	CASSPSSGTGVLGTQYF	TGTGCCAGCAGCCCATCCTCCGGGACAGGGGTTTTGGGCACGCAGTATTTT
TRBV15	NA	TRBJ2-1	NA	CATSAEGPLTSYNEQFF	TGTGCCACCAGCGCGGAGGGGCCATTAACCTCCTACAATGAGCAGTTCTTC
TRBV5-6	NA	TRBJ2-4	NA	CASSLLVSVGLNIQYF	TGTGCCAGCAGCTTGTTGGTTAGCGTAGGGTTAAACATTCAGTACTTC
TRBV2	NA	TRBJ1-6	NA	CASTEGGFLHF	TGTGCCAGCACCGAGGGGGGGTTCCTCCACTTT
TRBV5-1	NA	TRBJ2-2	TRBD2	CASSPLRGGNTGELFF	TGCGCCAGCAGCCCCCTGCGGGGGGGGAACACCGGGGAGCTGTTTTTT
TRBV10-3	NA	TRBJ2-7	TRBD2	CAISEGSGGAYEQYF	TGTGCCATCAGTGAAGGGAGCGGGGGGGCCTACGAGCAGTACTTC
TRBV27	NA	TRBJ2-1	TRBD2	CASLPSGASSYNEQFF	TGTGCCAGCTTACCCAGCGGGGCAAGCTCCTACAATGAGCAGTTCTTC
TRBV6-5	NA	TRBJ1-3	NA	CASSSEGEGGNTIYF	TGTGCCAGCTCGAGCGAGGGGGAAGGTGGAAACACCATATATTTT
TRBV15	NA	TRBJ2-1	TRBD2	CATSSGLAGTYNEQFF	TGTGCCACCAGCAGTGGATTAGCGGGAACGTACAATGAGCAGTTCTTC
TRBV14	NA	TRBJ1-4	TRBD1	CASSVKGGADEKLFF	TGTGCCAGCAGCGTGAAAGGGGGCGCAGATGAAAAACTGTTTTTT
TRBV19	NA	TRBJ2-1	TRBD2	CASSITSGVHNEQFF	TGTGCCAGTAGTATTACTAGCGGGGTTCACAATGAGCAGTTCTTC
TRBV7-8	once	TRBJ2-3	TRBD1	CASSYTGGMTDTQYF	TGTGCCAGCAGTTATACAGGGGGCATGACAGATACGCAGTATTTT
TRBV6-5	once	TRBJ1-2	TRBD1	CASRYRGREYGYTF	TGTGCCAGCAGGTACAGGGGGCGCGAATATGGCTACACCTTC
TRBV9	once	TRBJ2-5	NA	CASSVVSGGQETQYF	TGTGCCAGCAGCGTAGTAAGCGGAGGGCAAGAGACCCAGTACTTC
TRBV13	NA	TRBJ2-7	TRBD2	CASSPRTSGSSWEQYF	TGTGCCAGCAGCCCGAGGACTAGCGGGAGTAGTTGGGAGCAGTACTTC
TRBV10-1	few	TRBJ2-2	NA	CASSEEGWGGELFF	TGCGCCAGCAGTGAGGAGGGATGGGGCGGGGAGCTGTTTTTT
TRBV25-1	NA	TRBJ2-1	TRBD1	CASSDDRGGEQFF	TGTGCCAGCAGTGATGACAGGGGGGGTGAGCAGTTCTTC
TRBV6-5	NA	TRBJ2-7	TRBD1	CASSSGTGYEQYF	TGTGCCAGCAGTTCCGGGACAGGGTACGAGCAGTACTTC
TRBV7-2	NA	TRBJ1-1	NA	CASSLGPMNTEAFF	TGTGCCAGCAGCTTAGGGCCGATGAACACTGAAGCTTTCTTT
TRBV5-6	NA	TRBJ1-5	NA	CASSSTWGVGQPQHF	TGTGCCAGCAGCTCTACCTGGGGAGTTGGGCAGCCCCAGCATTTT